This T cell receptor (beta chain) is drawn from a study of T cells in Graves' hyperthyroidism and ophthalmopathy. Patients aged 18 to 65 had newly diagnosed hyperthyroidism lasting under 2 months. The germline gives CDR1 SNHLY, CDR2 FYNNEI. This CDR3 is built from 18 residues. V dropped 6 bases and J dropped 6 bases, with 26 bases sitting between them. Amplification of TCR beta CDR3 regions used RNA as the template. The TCR CDR3 first-round RT-PCR relied on the HTBI primer set. TCRdb recomputed calls from the multiplex PCR reads with MiXCR, one row per CDR3 protein. The profile covers around 700,000 distinct CDR3 sequences, with 35% appearing a single time and around a third taken by the ten largest.

This clonotype was sampled from a middle-aged woman with Graves' hyperthyroidism. The sample was blood. The gene calls are TRBV2 and TRBJ2-2, with D tentatively TRBD2 (6 bases). CDR3 DNA: TGTGCCAGCAGCCCAACGGCGTATACGGGAGTCCCCTCCGGGGAGCTGTTTTTT. It encodes CASSPTAYTGVPSGELFF.